The rows below give T cell receptor beta chains drawn from one sample of a study of beta chain features in type 1 diabetes. Repertoires were generated with immunoSEQ multiplex PCR, while TCRdb's copy carries only in-frame clones and drops some. The sample consists of over 650,000 clones, over 13% of them appearing once. Sequences were obtained from naive CD4+ T cells from blood. These receptors all stem from a man younger than 35 with type 1 diabetes. The CDR3 runs from the conserved cysteine through the conserved F or W. A D gene is named only where the DNA matches it firmly. Clone size is stated in some rows and not others, as once, few, many or a class when expanded.

clone_size,j_call,v_call,d_call,cdr3_nt,cdr3_aa
NA,TRBJ2-7,TRBV18,TRBD1,TGTGCCAGCTCACCACCTGGACAGGGATATGGGGAGCAGTACTTC,CASSPPGQGYGEQYF
NA,TRBJ2-1,TRBV5-1,NA,TGCGCCAGCAGCTTGGGTCTAGTTGTGGGCTCCTACAATGAGCAGTTCTTC,CASSLGLVVGSYNEQFF
few,TRBJ1-3,TRBV10-1,NA,TGCGCCAGCAGTCGCGGACAGACCAACACCATATATTTT,CASSRGQTNTIYF
once,TRBJ1-1,TRBV7-9,NA,TGTGCCAGCGGTACGCAGTCGAACACTGAAGCTTTCTTT,CASGTQSNTEAFF
NA,TRBJ2-7,TRBV30,NA,TGTGCCTGGAGTCTAATGTTAGAGCAGTACTTC,CAWSLMLEQYF
NA,TRBJ2-1,TRBV7-2,NA,TGTGCCAGCAGCTTTGGGGGCTCCTCCTACAATGAGCAGTTCTTC,CASSFGGSSYNEQFF
NA,TRBJ2-6,TRBV21-1,NA,TGTGCCAGCAGCAAACCCCGCGGCAGGTTTCGATCTGGGGCCAACGTCCTGACTTTC,CASSKPRGRFRSGANVLTF
few,TRBJ2-7,TRBV28,NA,TGTGCCAGCGGGGACCCCGAGCAGTACTTC,CASGDPEQYF
few,TRBJ1-1,TRBV2,TRBD1,TGTGCCAGCAGGTGGACAGGGAGGAACACTGAAGCTTTCTTT,CASRWTGRNTEAFF
once,TRBJ1-5,TRBV4-3,NA,TGCGCCAGCAGCCAAGGAGGGGGGAGCAATCAGCCCCAGCATTTT,CASSQGGGSNQPQHF